A selection of T cell receptor beta chains follows, all from one sample in a study of PD-1 blockade in classical Hodgkin lymphoma. TCRdb keeps only in-frame clones here, not all; method: immunoSEQ multiplex PCR. The repertoire has tens of thousands of clones, 80% to 85% of them found once; the top ten carry approximately 2%. Sequences were derived from CD4+ T cells from blood, sampled at baseline. Every receptor here comes from a human donor with classical Hodgkin lymphoma. Each CDR3 is given without its conserved first and last residue. Fields, in order: V gene, J gene, CDR3 protein.

v_gene: TRBV19; j_gene: TRBJ1-1; CDR3aa: ATFGRIMNTEAF
v_gene: TRBV9; j_gene: TRBJ2-2; CDR3aa: ASRVTSGGSGELF
v_gene: TRBV9; j_gene: TRBJ2-5; CDR3aa: ASSWGQAPETQY
v_gene: TRBV7-7; j_gene: TRBJ2-1; CDR3aa: ASSLGGSGGYNEQF
v_gene: TRBV5-1; j_gene: TRBJ1-6; CDR3aa: ASSLMGDYNSPLH
v_gene: TRBV11-1; j_gene: TRBJ2-6; CDR3aa: ASSLVDGLSGANVLT
v_gene: TRBV11-1; j_gene: TRBJ2-5; CDR3aa: ASSFIPQETQY
v_gene: TRBV7-8; j_gene: TRBJ1-1; CDR3aa: ASSLGDIILNTEAF
v_gene: TRBV7-2; j_gene: TRBJ2-2; CDR3aa: ASSLYSGNTGELF
v_gene: TRBV30; j_gene: TRBJ1-6; CDR3aa: AWGTDYNSPLH